Listed below are T cell receptor beta chains from one sample, sequenced in a study of T cell changes during pregnancy in multiple sclerosis. Sequenced by immunoSEQ multiplex PCR; TCRdb stores in-frame clones only, minus some. The data hold approximately 53,000 clones, with around 91% observed a single time. Sample: peripheral blood, taken after pregnancy. The receptor set was obtained from a female donor in good health, enrolled as a control in a pregnancy study. Each CDR3 is given with its conserved first and last residue. The D gene is left open where the match is weak. Rows give clone size only sometimes, using once, few, many, or a class for an expanded clone.

CDR3: CASSLDSTDTQYF
DNA: TGTGCCAGCAGCTTAGACTCCACAGATACGCAGTATTTT
V: TRBV5-6
length: 13
size: -
J: TRBJ2-3
D: -

CDR3: CASSRPGNGTKSTGELFF
DNA: TGTGCCAGCTCACGACCCGGGAATGGGACTAAATCGACCGGGGAGCTGTTTTTT
V: TRBV18
length: 18
size: -
J: TRBJ2-2
D: TRBD2

CDR3: CASSQDRLDRGGYTF
DNA: TGCGCCAGCAGCCAAGATCGGCTGGACAGGGGTGGCTACACCTTC
V: TRBV4-3
length: 15
size: -
J: TRBJ1-2
D: TRBD1

CDR3: CASSRTGTPKGETQYF
DNA: TGTGCCAGCAGCAGGACCGGGACTCCAAAGGGGGAGACCCAGTACTTC
V: TRBV21-1
length: 16
size: -
J: TRBJ2-5
D: -

CDR3: CASSQGAGGRYNEQFF
DNA: TGCGCCAGCAGCCAAGGGGCGGGGGGCCGATACAATGAGCAGTTCTTC
V: TRBV4-3
length: 16
size: many
J: TRBJ2-1
D: TRBD2

CDR3: CASSASQTGGFGNTIYF
DNA: TGTGCCAGCAGCGCCTCCCAGACAGGGGGCTTTGGAAACACCATATATTTT
V: TRBV9
length: 17
size: -
J: TRBJ1-3
D: TRBD1

CDR3: CASSPRLAGNEQFF
DNA: TGTGCCAGCAGCCCCCGACTAGCTGGGAATGAGCAGTTCTTC
V: TRBV7-9
length: 14
size: -
J: TRBJ2-1
D: TRBD2

CDR3: CASRPPGEGYGYTF
DNA: TGTGCCAGCAGGCCTCCAGGGGAGGGCTATGGCTACACCTTC
V: TRBV6-6
length: 14
size: -
J: TRBJ1-2
D: -

CDR3: CASSDGRGPGVDEQYF
DNA: TGCGCCAGCAGTGATGGCAGGGGCCCGGGTGTCGACGAGCAGTACTTC
V: TRBV10-1
length: 16
size: -
J: TRBJ2-7
D: -

CDR3: CAISESQTNEQYF
DNA: TGTGCCATCAGTGAGTCCCAGACAAACGAGCAGTACTTC
V: TRBV10-3
length: 13
size: -
J: TRBJ2-7
D: -

CDR3: CASSLYVLNYGYTF
DNA: TGTGCCAGCAGTTTATACGTACTTAACTATGGCTACACCTTC
V: TRBV28
length: 14
size: -
J: TRBJ1-2
D: -

CDR3: CASSSSGAMTDTQYF
DNA: TGTGCCAGCAGCTCTAGCGGGGCGATGACGGATACGCAGTATTTT
V: TRBV7-3
length: 15
size: -
J: TRBJ2-3
D: TRBD2

CDR3: CATSISGTGAYEQYF
DNA: TGTGCCACCAGCATTTCCGGGACAGGGGCCTACGAGCAGTACTTC
V: TRBV15
length: 15
size: -
J: TRBJ2-7
D: TRBD1

CDR3: CAISWDRDEAFF
DNA: TGTGCCATCAGTTGGGACAGGGACGAAGCTTTCTTT
V: TRBV10-3
length: 12
size: -
J: TRBJ1-1
D: TRBD1

CDR3: CASTLLECSYEQYF
DNA: TGTGCCAGCACCTTGCTAGAGTGCTCCTACGAGCAGTACTTC
V: TRBV6-8
length: 14
size: -
J: TRBJ2-7
D: -

CDR3: CASATTGWNFGEQFF
DNA: TGTGCCAGCGCCACGACAGGGTGGAACTTTGGTGAGCAGTTCTTC
V: TRBV27
length: 15
size: -
J: TRBJ2-1
D: TRBD1

CDR3: CASSDPVQGAGGEQYF
DNA: TGTGCCAGCAGTGACCCGGTACAGGGGGCCGGAGGCGAGCAGTACTTC
V: TRBV2
length: 16
size: -
J: TRBJ2-7
D: TRBD1

CDR3: CASSLWRESTDTQYF
DNA: TGTGCCAGCAGCTTATGGCGGGAAAGCACAGATACGCAGTATTTT
V: TRBV7-8
length: 15
size: -
J: TRBJ2-3
D: -

CDR3: CASSLFGTGASNTEAFF
DNA: TGTGCCAGCAGCTTATTCGGGACAGGGGCCTCCAACACTGAAGCTTTCTTT
V: TRBV7-8
length: 17
size: -
J: TRBJ1-1
D: TRBD1

CDR3: CASNRGTGNTEAFF
DNA: TGTGCCAGCAACAGGGGGACAGGGAACACTGAAGCTTTCTTT
V: TRBV5-4
length: 14
size: -
J: TRBJ1-1
D: TRBD1

CDR3: CASSIGGGPQPQHF
DNA: TGTGCCAGCAGTATAGGAGGGGGCCCTCAGCCCCAGCATTTT
V: TRBV27
length: 14
size: once
J: TRBJ1-5
D: TRBD1

CDR3: CASTRLAGTEDTQYF
DNA: TGTGCCAGCACCAGACTAGCGGGAACGGAAGATACGCAGTATTTT
V: TRBV7-8
length: 15
size: -
J: TRBJ2-3
D: TRBD2

CDR3: CASSRPIGVSTYEQYF
DNA: TGTGCCAGCAGCCGACCTATAGGGGTGTCGACTTACGAGCAGTACTTC
V: TRBV27
length: 16
size: -
J: TRBJ2-7
D: -

CDR3: CASSPGGRQYF
DNA: TGTGCCAGCAGCCCCGGCGGAAGGCAGTACTTC
V: TRBV11-2
length: 11
size: -
J: TRBJ2-7
D: -

CDR3: CASSLEGLTYEQYF
DNA: TGCGCCAGCAGCTTGGAGGGACTTACATACGAGCAGTACTTC
V: TRBV5-1
length: 14
size: -
J: TRBJ2-7
D: -

CDR3: CASNRGDGGNTEAFF
DNA: TGTGCCAGCAACCGGGGGGACGGGGGGAACACTGAAGCTTTCTTT
V: TRBV6-5
length: 15
size: once
J: TRBJ1-1
D: -

CDR3: CASSGLAGGSDTQYF
DNA: TGTGCCAGCAGCGGACTAGCGGGGGGGTCCGATACGCAGTATTTT
V: TRBV9
length: 15
size: -
J: TRBJ2-3
D: TRBD2

CDR3: CAIRPGLQAIEQYF
DNA: TGTGCCATCAGACCGGGACTCCAGGCGATAGAGCAGTACTTC
V: TRBV10-3
length: 14
size: -
J: TRBJ2-7
D: -